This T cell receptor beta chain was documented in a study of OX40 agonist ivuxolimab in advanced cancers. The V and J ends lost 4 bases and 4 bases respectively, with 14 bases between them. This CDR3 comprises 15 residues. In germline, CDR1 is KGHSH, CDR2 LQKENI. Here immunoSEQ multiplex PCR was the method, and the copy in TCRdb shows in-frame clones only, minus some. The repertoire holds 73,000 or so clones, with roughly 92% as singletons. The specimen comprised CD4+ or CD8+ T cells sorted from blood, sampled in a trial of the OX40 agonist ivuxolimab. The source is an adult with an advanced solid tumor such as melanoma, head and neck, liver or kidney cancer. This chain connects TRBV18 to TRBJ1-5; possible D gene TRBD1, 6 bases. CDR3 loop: CASSRARGLNQPQHF. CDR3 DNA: TGTGCCAGCTCACGGGCGAGGGGGTTAAATCAGCCCCAGCATTTT.